Below, one T cell receptor (beta chain) is given with its context. What it binds is not known. The CDR3 totals 13 residues. V gave up 4 bases and J gave up 5 bases; unmatched junction bases: 6. Germline loops: CDR1 SGHRS, CDR2 YFSETQ. The data derive from a study of T-cell reconstitution after alpha-beta-depleted transplantation in children. Study-wide points: Some patients owed their high day-60 TCRbeta diversity to surviving recipient T cells and thymic progenitors. Several hundred expanded graft clones reportedly were the source of alpha-beta T cells about two months after transplant. Counts and diversity of T cells one year after transplant came mostly from newly produced T cells.

A TCRbeta library incorporating unique molecular identifiers was prepared. MiXCR was run by TCRdb on the PCR reads, yielding one entry per CDR3 protein. Of 750,000 to 950,000 distinct CDR3 sequences in the sample, under 20% are singletons; the top ten hold around 5%. The chain links TRBV5-1 to TRBJ2-7, with 7 bases that match TRBD1. Sample: PBMCs, mostly from graft donor cells, taken 360 days after TCRalphabeta/CD19-depleted stem cell transplant. This receptor was obtained from a male patient younger than 18 who had a stem cell transplant for acute lymphoblastic leukemia, so the T cells may come from the graft donor. The CDR3, as DNA: TGCGCCAGCAGCCAAACAGGGGACCACGAGCAGTACTTC. Protein: CASSQTGDHEQYF.